This record looks at one TCR beta chain sequence and its context. Its antigen is still unknown. No base quality values were provided; no much bigger clone lies one nucleotide off. TCRbeta CDR3 regions were amplified from genomic DNA by means of the immunoSEQ Assay, a bias-controlled multiplex PCR. The authors processed their data as follows. The number of nucleated cells in each sample was estimated from the amplification of reference gene primers within the assay. Sequence reads were collapsed and filtered to measure the absolute abundance of every unique TCRbeta CDR3 rearrangement. For each sample, productive Simpson clonality was calculated as the square root of Simpson's diversity index over productive rearrangements. TCRdb re-hosts the immuneACCESS table, in-frame sequences only. Its copies lack some clones; in the studies checked, an unresolved V gene accounts for under half of them, and the cause for the rest is not known. That table supplies the V and J calls and clone size; D and trimming were determined from the DNA. The sample contains more than 200,000 clones, 75% to 90% of them found a single time. The ten most abundant clones make up 0.72% of the sample.

Each collaborating institution followed its own protocols to collect whole blood in K2EDTA tubes. For TCRbeta analysis, collaborators shipped samples as frozen whole blood, isolated PBMCs, or DNA extracted from either of those sample types. This entry comes from a study of blood T cell repertoires in COVID-19 (dated by TCRdb to 2018 to 2021). Describing the broader study: Samples covering the acute and convalescent phases of COVID-19 were provided by collaborators in the United States, Italy and Spain. The prospective study material was composed of cDNA or gDNA derived from T cells, B-cell-depleted T cells, or PBMCs. The repertoires were released in a freely available public database intended as a resource for research on the immune response to SARS-CoV-2. The sample metadata nearly always contained a de-identified subject ID, COVID-19 status, age in years and sex. The samples were drawn from two sources: the first 160 participants of the ongoing ImmuneRACE study, and 1,200 or so subjects contributed by 6 global collaborators. Deeply sampled blood TCRbeta repertoires from subjects exposed to, actively infected with, or recovered from COVID-19 were included in the dataset. Where available, HLA class I and class II types were taken from metadata supplied by the sample provider and were not determined by assay-based typing.

Overall study results and their limits: Clinical and demographic metadata were provided uncurated, with the amount varying by source and participant.

The cysteine opens and the phenylalanine closes a CDR3 of 12 amino acids. Kept here is only the CDR3 DNA, which spans 36 bases and is read in frame from base 1. Germline trimming amounts to 5 bases on V and 14 bases on J, with 9 as the count of junction bases outside the gene matches. This receptor was obtained from a man aged 40-55 years with acute or convalescent COVID-19. The chain is made from TRBV12-3 or TRBV12-4 and TRBJ2-1, with 7 middle bases fitting TRBD1. Sequenced material: peripheral blood. The nucleotide sequence reads TGTGCCAGCAGTACCCGGGACAGAGAAAAGTTCTTC. Its translation is CASSTRDREKFF.